This T cell receptor beta chain stems from a study of cytomegalovirus exposure and HLA in healthy donors. CDR1 GTSNPN and CDR2 SVGIG come from the germline V gene (reference sequence). Germline trimming cut 1 base from V and 10 bases from J; bases unmatched to any gene: 13. The CDR3 covers 16 residues. It was with 60 Vbeta and 13 Jbeta primers that the PCR ran. As originally analysed: Roughly 80 million unique TCR beta chains, roughly 10 million shared, were counted in a later analysis. Assay used: immunoSEQ multiplex PCR; TCRdb lists only in-frame clones, some missing. The V and J calls and clone size were taken over from that table, and D and trimming were inferred from the DNA. In the table there are 90,000 or so clones, about 80% of which are singletons.

The rearrangement joins TRBV30 to TRBJ1-6; 7 bases are a match to TRBD1. This receptor was identified in a man aged 25 to 45 in good health and CMV-seropositive. The sequencing input was PBMCs. For the CDR3, the DNA is TGTGCCTGGAGTGGCCACCGGACAGGACGCGGATCACCCCTCCACTTT. It specifies CAWSGHRTGRGSPLHF.